The T cell receptor (beta chain) under discussion was sequenced for a study of T-cell reconstitution after alpha-beta-depleted transplantation in children. Study results and caveats: T cells produced anew were the main source of T-cell counts and diversity one year after transplant.

Unique molecular identifiers were built into the TCRbeta library. TCRdb called the PCR reads again in MiXCR, with one record for every CDR3 protein. The sample includes fewer than 350,000 distinct CDR3 sequences, roughly 10% of them seen just once. A word on this clonotype: The antigen is undetermined. A much larger clone lies a single base off, so this may be a read error.

The CDR3 has 11 amino acids. The TCR sequence derives from a male patient aged 2 to 9 who had a stem cell transplant for chronic granulomatous disease, so the T cells may come from the graft donor. The chain uses TRBV12-3 or TRBV12-4 and TRBJ2-3; unclear D gene. The sequenced sample was peripheral blood, obtained 180 days after TCRalphabeta/CD19-depleted stem cell transplant. The CDR3, as DNA: TGTGCCAGCAGCCGTAAAGATGCGCAGTATTTT. Translating it yields CASSRKDAQYF.